One and the same sample provided the 26 T cell receptor beta chains below, sequenced in a study of T cells after yellow fever vaccination. TCRdb re-called the 5' RACE reads through MiXCR, storing one row per CDR3 protein. The table lists under 600,000 distinct CDR3 sequences, approximately 13% of them singletons. The input for sequencing was PBMCs, taken on the day of the yellow fever booster vaccination. The receptors come from a young man who received the YFV17D yellow fever vaccine.

The table lists this clonotype with a few counts. This chain uses TRBV4-3 with TRBJ2-7, with TRBD2 matching over 8 bases. Germline CDR1 reads LGHNA; CDR2 reads YSLEER. The CDR3 is made up of 17 amino acids. J gave up 2 bases and V 0 bases, and 9 bases lay outside the gene matches. The CDR3 nucleotides read TGCGCCAGCAGCCAAGAACGGGGGGGCGGGCCCGCCTACGAGCAGTACTTC. It specifies CASSQERGGGPAYEQYF.

The CDR3 DNA is TGTGCCAGCAGTTACTCGAGGACTAGCGGGAGGATCCTACTCACAGATACGCAGTATTTT. Its translation: CASSYSRTSGRILLTDTQYF. J is TRBJ2-3 and V is TRBV6-2 or TRBV6-3; TRBD2 agrees at 14 bases. Losses at the gene ends were 0 bases for V and 2 bases for J; bases not matched to a gene: 10. Germline CDR1 is MNHEY and CDR2 is SVGEGT. This CDR3 contains 20 residues.

The chain recombines TRBV15 with TRBJ2-6; D is unresolved. The V gene lost 5 bases and the J gene lost 2 bases, with 4 bases spanning the gap. The germline gives CDR1 LNHNV, CDR2 YYDKDF (reference sequence). The CDR3 runs to 13 residues. CDR3 sequence (DNA): TGTGCCACCAGCGGGACTGGGGCCAACGTCCTGACTTTC. Amino acids: CATSGTGANVLTF.

In this sample, this clonotype turned up a few times. The gene calls are TRBV29-1 and TRBJ2-1, with 8 bases matching TRBD2. CDR3 length: 16 amino acids. Germline CDR1 reads SQVTM; CDR2 reads ANQGSEA. V dropped 2 bases and J dropped 7; count of bases not matched to a gene: 13. The CDR3 DNA follows: TGCAGCGTTGAAATACCGGGACTAGGAATTGTGAATGAGCAGTTCTTC. Residues: CSVEIPGLGIVNEQFF.

Only a few counts were recorded for this clonotype. V usage is TRBV18 and J usage is TRBJ2-7, with 8 bases matching TRBD1. V dropped 3 bases and J dropped 4; count of bases not matched to a gene: 5. This CDR3 spans 14 amino acids. From germline, CDR1 is KGHSH and CDR2 LQKENI. The CDR3 DNA reads TGTGCCAGCTCACCGGTGACAGGGGCTTACGAGCAGTACTTC. Its translation: CASSPVTGAYEQYF.

This clonotype occurred many times. The V gene is TRBV13, the J gene TRBJ2-1, with D tentatively TRBD1 (6 bases). The CDR3 totals 15 residues. Trimming shortened V by 6 bases and J by 8 bases, and 20 bases separated the two germline ends. CDR1 PRHDT and CDR2 FYEKMQ come from the germline V gene (reference sequence). The CDR3 DNA reads TGTGCCAGCAGTCGAACTAGGGGGAGTCCCTATGAGCAGTTCTTC. It translates to CASSRTRGSPYEQFF.

This clonotype has a handful of counts. The chain carries TRBV7-9 and TRBJ1-1; D is unclear. Germline V CDR1 and CDR2: SEHNR, FQNEAQ (reference sequence). The germline V and J ends were trimmed by 6 bases and 5 bases, with 13 bases remaining between them. This CDR3 has 13 amino acids. The CDR3, as DNA: TGTGCCAGCAGTACAGAGTCCTGGACTGAAGCTTTCTTT. Translated: CASSTESWTEAFF.

Many counts were recorded for this clonotype. The chain recombines TRBV11-2 with TRBJ1-2; unclear D gene. CDR3 length: 12 amino acids. The germline V gene encodes CDR1 SGHAT and CDR2 FQNNGV. V lost 2 bases, J lost 4 bases, and 5 bases lay in between. CDR3 residues: CASSLSGYGYTF. CDR3 DNA: TGTGCCAGCAGCTTATCGGGCTATGGCTACACCTTC.

The chain is built from TRBV12-3 or TRBV12-4 and TRBJ2-7, with TRBD1 matching over 11 bases. This CDR3 comprises 17 residues. The V gene end was trimmed by 4 bases and the J gene end by 2 bases; junction bases not matched to a gene: 10. CDR3 sequence reads: CASSYRPPGQGAYEQYF. CDR3 coding DNA: TGTGCCAGCAGTTACCGCCCGCCGGGACAGGGGGCCTACGAGCAGTACTTC.

In its sample, this clonotype was seen a few times. The genes are TRBV6-5 and TRBJ2-1; 11 nucleotides align to TRBD2. V lost 5 bases to trimming and J lost 5 bases; unmatched junction nucleotides: 5. CDR1 and CDR2 from the germline V gene are MNHEY and SVGAGI. This CDR3 has 15 residues. CDR3 coding DNA: TGTGCCAGCAGTCACACTAGCGGGGGAAACAATGAGCAGTTCTTC. It codes for CASSHTSGGNNEQFF.

V and J are TRBV30 and TRBJ2-1, with D perhaps TRBD2 (5 bases). The CDR3 loop spans 14 amino acids. V was clipped by 0 bases and J by 7 bases, with 13 bases between them. Germline V gives CDR1 GTSNPN, CDR2 SVGIG (reference sequence). The CDR3 protein is CAWSVSSSGNEQFF. The CDR3 nucleotides read TGTGCCTGGAGTGTGTCTAGCTCTGGGAATGAGCAGTTCTTC.

This clonotype occurred a few times. The rearrangement uses TRBV20-1 and TRBJ2-2, with D possibly matching TRBD2 (6 bases). Germline V lookup: CDR1 DFQATT, CDR2 SNEGSKA (reference sequence). V was trimmed by 3 bases and J by 6 bases, leaving 14 bases between them. The CDR3 spans 14 residues. CDR3 sequence: CSARGSGSPGELFF. The CDR3 nucleotides are TGCAGTGCTAGGGGTAGCGGATCCCCCGGGGAGCTGTTTTTT.

This clonotype was seen more than once but under ten times. The chain carries TRBV5-6 and TRBJ1-4, with TRBD1 as a possible D gene (6 bases). The CDR3 consists of 14 residues. The V end lost 4 bases, the J end lost 7 bases, and 14 bases lay between the germline ends. The germline CDR1 and CDR2 sequences are SGHDT and YYEEEE. The CDR3 DNA sequence: TGTGCCAGCAGCCCCTGGACAGCACCTGAAAAACTGTTTTTT. This sequence encodes CASSPWTAPEKLFF. The whole variable domain, filled in from reference TRBV5-6 and TRBJ1-4, reads DAGVTQSPTHLIKTRGQQVTLRCSPKSGHDTVSWYQQALGQGPQFIFQYYEEEERQRGNFPDRFSGHQFPNYSSELNVNALLLGDSALYLCASSPWTAPEKLFFGSGTQLSVL.

The chain employs TRBV20-1 and TRBJ1-2; 7 bases line up with TRBD1. Germline V gives CDR1 DFQATT, CDR2 SNEGSKA (reference sequence). CDR3 length equals 12 residues. Germline trimming cut 6 bases from V and 3 bases from J; bases unmatched to any gene: 4. The CDR3 DNA follows: TGCAGTGCCGACAGGGAGGACTATGGCTACACCTTC. This translates into CSADREDYGYTF.

The chain couples TRBV7-2 to TRBJ2-7; D call uncertain. V lost 1 base, J lost 9 bases, and 16 bases lay in between. Germline values: CDR1 SGHTA, CDR2 FQGNSA. The CDR3 contains 14 residues. The CDR3 DNA follows: TGTGCCAGCAGCTTAGGGGTCGGGTCGACGATGCAGTACTTC. This sequence encodes CASSLGVGSTMQYF.

V is TRBV7-2 and J is TRBJ2-7; 9 nucleotides line up with TRBD2. CDR1 SGHTA and CDR2 FQGNSA come from the germline V gene. Germline trimming cut 5 bases from V and 5 bases from J; bases unmatched to any gene: 7. CDR3 size: 14 residues. CDR3 sequence reads: CASSKAGGQDEQYF. CDR3 nucleotides: TGTGCCAGCAGCAAAGCGGGAGGTCAGGACGAGCAGTACTTC.

This chain uses TRBV3-1 with TRBJ2-1; no clear D gene. Germline-derived CDR1 and CDR2 are LGHDT and YNNKEL (reference sequence). Trimming took 4 bases from V and 11 from J, leaving 9 bases between them. This CDR3 is 11 amino acids long. The CDR3 DNA follows: TGTGCCAGCAGCCCCCCGGGTAAGCAGTTCTTC. Its protein is CASSPPGKQFF.

V usage is TRBV24-1 and J usage is TRBJ2-7, with a weak D call TRBD2 (6 bases). CDR1 and CDR2 from the germline V gene are KGHDR and SFDVKD. V gave up 5 bases and J gave up 5 bases, with 12 bases separating them. The CDR3 contains 13 residues. CDR3 loop: CATSAGSSHEQYF. CDR3 bases: TGTGCCACCAGTGCCGGGAGTAGCCACGAGCAGTACTTC.

The V and J genes are TRBV18 and TRBJ1-2; D not resolved. This CDR3 has 13 residues. V dropped 0 bases and J dropped 8 bases, with 10 bases sitting between them. Germline-derived CDR1 and CDR2 are KGHSH and LQKENI. In DNA, the CDR3 is TGTGCCAGCTCACCACCGGTGTTGCGGGGCTACACCTTC. Translating gives CASSPPVLRGYTF.

The genes are TRBV12-3 or TRBV12-4 and TRBJ1-2; unclear D gene. V was pared by 5 bases and J by 5 bases, with 12 bases between. The CDR3 has 13 residues. The CDR3 protein is CASSLSAEYGYTF. The CDR3 DNA sequence: TGTGCCAGCAGTCTAAGCGCTGAGTATGGCTACACCTTC.

A few counts support this clonotype. This chain connects TRBV20-1 to TRBJ2-2; D gene uncertain. The CDR3 extends over 13 amino acids. Germline V gene sequence: CDR1 DFQATT, CDR2 SNEGSKA (reference sequence). Deletions cut 4 bases from V and 6 bases from J, with 12 bases between. CDR3 DNA sequence: TGCAGTGCTAAGAGAGCCGGTCCCGGGGAGCTGTTTTTT. Translation gives CSAKRAGPGELFF.

The chain recombines TRBV7-9 with TRBJ2-1, with no clear D. Trimming shortened V by 4 bases and J by 2 bases, and 9 bases separated the two germline ends. Germline lookup yields CDR1 SEHNR and CDR2 FQNEAQ (reference sequence). This CDR3 region has 14 residues. The CDR3 is CASSSVGTYNEQFF. CDR3 coding DNA: TGTGCCAGCAGCTCGGTTGGGACCTACAATGAGCAGTTCTTC.

The chain joins TRBV7-2 to TRBJ2-3, with a tentative D call TRBD2 (5 bases). Germline CDR1 reads SGHTA; CDR2 reads FQGNSA. Trimming took 5 bases from V and 2 from J, leaving 14 bases between them. This CDR3 contains 15 residues. CDR3 DNA: TGTGCCAGCAGCACAGTCCAGCGGATCACAGATACGCAGTATTTT. Protein sequence: CASSTVQRITDTQYF.

The V and J genes are TRBV7-6 and TRBJ2-6; the D gene is possibly TRBD1 (5 bases). Trimming shortened V by 5 bases and J by 0 bases, and 14 bases separated the two germline ends. This CDR3 has 17 amino acids. The V gene's germline CDR1 is SGHVS and CDR2 FNYEAQ. Here the CDR3 reads CASSHQGRSSGANVLTF. The CDR3 nucleotides are TGTGCCAGCAGCCACCAGGGCAGAAGCTCTGGGGCCAACGTCCTGACTTTC.

The chain couples TRBV3-1 to TRBJ2-1, with 7 bases identical to TRBD2. V shed 0 bases and J 7 bases; nucleotides not matched to a gene: 6. This CDR3 is 15 amino acids long. Germline CDR1 and CDR2: LGHDT and YNNKEL (reference sequence). CDR3 residues: CASSQETGAGNEQFF. The CDR3 DNA is TGTGCCAGCAGCCAAGAAACGGGAGCGGGGAATGAGCAGTTCTTC.

This clonotype was picked up a small number of times. The V gene is TRBV5-1, the J gene TRBJ2-2; TRBD1 is a possible D gene (6 bases). V was shortened by 1 base and J by 7 bases, with 8 bases between the two germline ends. Per the germline V gene, CDR1 is SGHRS and CDR2 is YFSETQ. The CDR3 extends over 13 amino acids. The CDR3 reads CASSLRGIGELFF. The CDR3 nucleotides are TGCGCCAGCAGCTTGAGGGGGATCGGGGAGCTGTTTTTT.